This record looks at one T cell receptor beta chain sequence and its context. The sample originates from a study of technical replicates of blood from several donors. Clones were read by immunoSEQ multiplex PCR, and TCRdb kept only the in-frame ones, dropping some. The sample holds about 79,000 clones; 85% to 95% are singletons and the top ten take 0.25% to 0.3%. Germline V CDR1 and CDR2: KGHSH, LQKENI. The V gene end was trimmed by 1 base and the J gene end by 5 bases; junction bases not matched to a gene: 10. The CDR3 consists of 17 residues. The TCR sequence derives from a human donor in good health. The chain recombines TRBV18 with TRBJ2-3; the match to TRBD2 covers 9 bases. The sample taken for sequencing was T cells isolated from PBMCs. Here the CDR3 reads CASSPRAGGPLGDTQYF. The CDR3 DNA sequence: TGTGCCAGCTCACCACGTGCGGGAGGGCCCTTAGGAGATACGCAGTATTTT.